This T cell receptor (beta chain) was observed in a study of cytomegalovirus exposure and HLA in healthy donors. With regard to this clone: Antigen: not known.

Findings and limits, study-wide: A later look showed TCR association rates differing by HLA locus, highest for DRB1 and lowest for HLA-C. Later analysis demonstrated an association between a missense DCLRE1C variant and TCR beta V- and J-gene trimming.

Nominally healthy donors were sampled, though unrecorded immune exposures were likely. Primers: 60 Vbeta forward and 13 Jbeta reverse. The authors' processing: Per a later analysis, the number of unique TCR beta chains was about 80 million, of which about 10 million were shared. Repertoires were generated with immunoSEQ multiplex PCR, while TCRdb's copy carries only in-frame clones and drops some. The V and J calls and clone size are taken from that table; D and trimming were inferred from the DNA. The data show 150,000 to 200,000 clones, roughly 71% seen once. The V gene end was trimmed by 5 bases and the J gene end by 3 bases; junction bases not matched to a gene: 10. The CDR3 has 16 residues. Germline CDR1 reads MGHRA; CDR2 reads YSYEKL.

The chain carries TRBV4-1 and TRBJ2-7; TRBD2 agrees at 10 bases. This sequence originates from a girl aged 5 to 17 in good health and CMV-seronegative. The sample comprised PBMCs. CDR3 bases: TGCGCCAGCAGCTTGGTTAGCGGGAGGTTCCTCTACGAGCAGTACTTC. Protein product: CASSLVSGRFLYEQYF.